Below are 9 T cell receptor beta chains sequenced from a single sample in a study of type 1 regulatory T cells. Their antigens are not known. Each CDR3 protein is one row after TCRdb ran MiXCR on the reads. The sample records some 20,000 distinct CDR3 sequences, about half being singletons. The material sequenced was cultured T cells, either the whole culture or a sorted T cell fraction (not recorded which). Every receptor here comes from a human donor in good health.

In its sample, this clonotype was seen once. The V and J genes are TRBV29-1 and TRBJ2-5; the D gene is possibly TRBD1 (5 bases). The V gene lost 7 bases and the J gene lost 5 bases, with 11 bases spanning the gap. This CDR3 region has 11 residues. The V gene's germline CDR1 is SQVTM and CDR2 ANQGSEA. The CDR3 reads CSATKGETQYF. The CDR3 bases are TGCAGCGCTACCAAGGGGGAGACCCAGTACTTC.

As DNA, the CDR3 is TGTGCCAGCAGTTTTAGGGACAGGGGCGCACACGAGCAGTACTTC. This gives the protein CASSFRDRGAHEQYF. The V and J genes are TRBV12-3 or TRBV12-4 and TRBJ2-7; 10 bases are a match to TRBD1. Losses at the gene ends were 3 bases for V and 5 bases for J; bases not matched to a gene: 7. The CDR3 spans 15 residues.

The chain joins TRBV5-1 to TRBJ2-7, with D uncertain. Germline V CDR1 and CDR2: SGHRS, YFSETQ. The CDR3 is 14 amino acids. V dropped 2 bases and J dropped 2 bases, with 11 bases sitting between them. The DNA of the CDR3 is TGCGCCAGCAGCTTTTCCGGACGGCCCTACGAGCAGTACTTC. This gives the protein CASSFSGRPYEQYF.

The chain uses TRBV12-3 or TRBV12-4 and TRBJ1-2, with D possibly TRBD1 on 6 matching bases. This CDR3 has 15 amino acids. V lost 2 bases, J lost 4 bases, and 14 bases lay in between. This CDR3 is CASSLSHREVYGYTF. CDR3 nucleotide sequence: TGTGCCAGCAGTTTAAGTCACAGGGAGGTCTATGGCTACACCTTC.

This clonotype is termed medium-sized (0.01 to 0.1%). The CDR3 reads CASSVGGQGGVYEQYF. CDR3 bases: TGTGCCAGCAGCGTAGGAGGACAGGGGGGCGTCTACGAGCAGTACTTC. This chain uses TRBV9 with TRBJ2-7; TRBD1 agrees at 10 bases. Trimming took 0 bases from V and 3 from J; bases not matched to a gene: 6. There are 16 residues in the CDR3. Germline lookup yields CDR1 SGDLS and CDR2 YYNGEE.

A remark on this clonotype: A read error may be the cause here, since a much bigger clone is one base away. The J gene is TRBJ2-2, the V gene TRBV29-1; 9 nucleotides align to TRBD1. The CDR3 is 14 residues long. Per germline, CDR1 SQVTM and CDR2 ANQGSEA. This chain's CDR3 is CSVAGQGGTGEMFF. CDR3 in DNA: TGCAGCGTTGCGGGACAGGGTGGCACCGGGGAGATGTTTTTT.

At least ten counts were recorded for this clonotype. The chain carries TRBV11-2 and TRBJ2-7; 14 nucleotides match TRBD2. V shed 4 bases and J 7 bases; nucleotides not matched to a gene: 9. The CDR3 is 16 amino acids. Germline V gene lookup returns CDR1 SGHAT and CDR2 FQNNGV. The CDR3 here is CASSSKGLAGAFEQYF. For the CDR3, the DNA is TGTGCCAGCAGCTCTAAGGGACTAGCGGGGGCGTTTGAGCAGTACTTC.

This chain uses TRBV30 with TRBJ1-2; D unclear. CDR3 size: 16 residues. The V gene lost 5 bases and the J gene lost 2 bases, with 21 bases spanning the gap. CDR1 is GTSNPN, CDR2 SVGIG, per germline (reference sequence). CDR3 in amino acids: CAWYDGLISSNYGYTF. CDR3 DNA: TGTGCCTGGTATGATGGCCTTATCTCGTCCAACTATGGCTACACCTTC.

The chain carries TRBV3-1 and TRBJ1-1; no clear D. Germline V CDR1 and CDR2: LGHDT, YNNKEL (reference sequence). The CDR3 is made up of 14 amino acids. Trimming removed 2 bases from V and 4 bases from J, with 11 bases in between. This chain's CDR3 is CASSQNGKITEAFF. The CDR3 nucleotides are TGTGCCAGCAGCCAAAACGGTAAAATCACTGAAGCTTTCTTT.